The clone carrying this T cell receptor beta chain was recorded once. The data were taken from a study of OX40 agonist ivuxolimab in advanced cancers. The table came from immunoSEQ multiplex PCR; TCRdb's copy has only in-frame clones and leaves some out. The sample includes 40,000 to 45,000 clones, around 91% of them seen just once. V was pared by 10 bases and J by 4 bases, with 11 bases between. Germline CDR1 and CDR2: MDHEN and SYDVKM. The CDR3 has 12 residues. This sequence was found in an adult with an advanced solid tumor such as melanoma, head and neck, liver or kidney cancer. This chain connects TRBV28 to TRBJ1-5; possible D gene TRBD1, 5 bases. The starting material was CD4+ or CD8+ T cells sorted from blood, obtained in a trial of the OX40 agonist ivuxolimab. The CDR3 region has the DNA TGTGCCACCAACCGGGGGAATCAGCCCCAGCATTTT. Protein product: CATNRGNQPQHF.